One and the same sample provided the 20 T cell receptor beta chains below, sequenced in a study of OX40 agonist ivuxolimab in advanced cancers. Measured with immunoSEQ multiplex PCR; TCRdb has only the in-frame clones, and not every one. The data hold some 75,000 clones, with roughly 90% observed a single time. Sequences were derived from CD4+ or CD8+ T cells sorted from blood, sampled in a trial of the OX40 agonist ivuxolimab. The receptors stem from an adult with an advanced solid tumor such as melanoma, head and neck, liver or kidney cancer.

The genes are TRBV30 and TRBJ2-7; 9 positions agree with TRBD1. The CDR3 is 13 amino acids. CDR1 GTSNPN and CDR2 SVGIG come from the germline V gene (reference sequence). The V segment lost 5 bases and the J segment 3 bases; nucleotides outside the gene matches: 5. CDR3 in DNA: TGTGCCTGGGTCGTGACAGGGGGCTACGAGCAGTACTTC. It codes for CAWVVTGGYEQYF.

The V and J genes are TRBV7-8 and TRBJ1-2, with no clear D. Germline-derived CDR1 and CDR2 are SGHVS and FQNEAQ. Trimming took 5 bases from V and 8 from J, leaving 18 bases between them. The CDR3 sequence is 14 residues long. The CDR3 protein is CASSLRTSGGGYTF. For the CDR3, the DNA is TGTGCCAGCAGCCTTCGGACCTCAGGAGGAGGCTACACCTTC.

J is TRBJ2-2 and V is TRBV7-8, with 7 bases identical to TRBD2. CDR3 length: 15 residues. From germline, CDR1 is SGHVS and CDR2 FQNEAQ. V was pared by 1 base and J by 7 bases, with 6 bases of the junction left unmatched. The CDR3 coding sequence is TGTGCCAGCAGCTTAGGGACTAGGGATGGCGGGGAGCTGTTTTTT. Protein sequence: CASSLGTRDGGELFF.

V and J are TRBV10-1 and TRBJ2-1; the D is unclear. The CDR3 is made up of 14 amino acids. Trimming took 2 bases from V and 3 from J, leaving 8 bases between them. Germline CDR1 reads WNHNN; CDR2 reads SYGVQD (reference sequence). DNA for the CDR3: TGCGCCAGCAGTGAGCACACGAGCTACAATGAGCAGTTCTTC. Protein sequence: CASSEHTSYNEQFF.

The chain joins TRBV19 to TRBJ1-1; the match to TRBD1 covers 7 bases. This CDR3 spans 12 amino acids. Germline V CDR1 and CDR2: LNHDA, SQIVND (reference sequence). J gave up 10 bases and V 5 bases, and 7 bases lay outside the gene matches. DNA for the CDR3: TGTGCCAGTAGTTCGGACAGGCTAGGAGCTTTCTTT. This encodes CASSSDRLGAFF.

V and J are TRBV5-1 and TRBJ2-3, with D perhaps being TRBD1 or TRBD2 (5 bases each). CDR1 and CDR2 (germline): SGHRS, YFSETQ. Trimming took 2 bases from V and 5 from J, leaving 18 bases between them. The CDR3 sequence is 16 residues long. CDR3 in DNA: TGCGCCAGCAGCTTCTTGGGGAGTAGGGGCATAGATACGCAGTATTTT. Protein product: CASSFLGSRGIDTQYF.

The chain is built from TRBV7-2 and TRBJ2-3; 10 bases align to TRBD2. This CDR3 region has 18 residues. V lost 2 bases, J lost 6 bases, and 14 bases stayed unmatched. The V gene's germline CDR1 is SGHTA and CDR2 FQGNSA. As DNA, the CDR3 is TGTGCCAGCAGCTTACCCCCCCCCTCTAGCGGGGGTGACGATACGCAGTATTTT. It yields the protein CASSLPPPSSGGDDTQYF.

The chain links TRBV6-5 to TRBJ1-2; 8 bases are a match to TRBD1. Per germline, CDR1 MNHEY and CDR2 SVGAGI. The junction had 4 bases not matched to a gene; V was cut back by 2 bases and J by 5 bases. CDR3 length: 14 amino acids. The CDR3 here is CASSYSQGAYGYTF. Written as DNA, the CDR3 is TGTGCCAGCAGTTACAGCCAGGGGGCGTATGGCTACACCTTC.

The chain uses TRBV23-1 and TRBJ1-3, with D maybe TRBD1 (6 bases). TRBV23-1 is an ORF, and what it does is uncertain. This CDR3 is built from 20 residues. Trimming pared 2 bases from V and 0 bases from J, leaving 23 bases between. Here the CDR3 DNA reads TGCGCCAGCAGTCAACCGGAACGGTGGGGGGCCGAGGTCTCTGGAAACACCATATATTTT. Protein: CASSQPERWGAEVSGNTIYF.

The genes are TRBV7-8 and TRBJ2-7, with 9 bases aligning to TRBD1. The CDR3 runs 14 residues. J lost 7 bases, V lost 1 base, and 5 bases had no gene match. Germline V gene data show CDR1 as SGHVS and CDR2 as FQNEAQ. The CDR3, as DNA: TGTGCCAGCAGCTTAGGGGACAGGGCCGAAGAGCAGTACTTC. Translation gives CASSLGDRAEEQYF.

The DNA of the CDR3 is TGCGCCAGCGGGTCGGGAGGGGACCTCTTCTACAATGAGCAGTTCTTC. It encodes CASGSGGDLFYNEQFF. The rearrangement joins TRBV5-1 to TRBJ2-1; the match to TRBD2 covers 8 bases. Germline V gives CDR1 SGHRS, CDR2 YFSETQ. CDR3 length: 16 residues. V was clipped by 7 bases and J by 3 bases; unmatched bases: 12.

This chain joins TRBV29-1 and TRBJ2-7, with TRBD1 matching over 9 bases. The CDR3 consists of 15 residues. CDR1 SQVTM and CDR2 ANQGSEA come from the germline V gene. Trimming took 5 bases from V and 6 from J; bases not matched to a gene: 14. Here the CDR3 reads CSVSGTGSHLSEQYF. CDR3 DNA: TGCAGCGTTTCCGGGACAGGGAGTCATCTCTCCGAGCAGTACTTC.

V usage is TRBV2 and J usage is TRBJ1-1; perhaps TRBD1 as D (6 bases). Between the trimmed V and J ends, which lost 6 bases and 11 bases, there was a span of 25 bases. The CDR3 has 15 amino acids. The germline CDR1 and CDR2 sequences are SNHLY and FYNNEI. CDR3 DNA sequence: TGTGCCAGCAGGGTACTGGACAGTCGGAGTTTGTGGGCTTTCTTT. This gives the protein CASRVLDSRSLWAFF.

V usage is TRBV7-9 and J usage is TRBJ2-1, with 7 positions matching TRBD2. Trimming took 3 bases from V and 3 from J; bases not matched to a gene: 5. CDR3 size: 15 residues. CDR1 SEHNR and CDR2 FQNEAQ come from the germline V gene (reference sequence). The DNA of the CDR3 is TGTGCCAGCAGCTTGGTGGGAGGGCACTACAATGAGCAGTTCTTC. Encoded protein: CASSLVGGHYNEQFF.

This sequence joins TRBV5-5 and TRBJ2-3; D is tentatively TRBD1 or TRBD2 (5 bases each). The length of the CDR3 is 16 residues. V lost 0 bases, J lost 2 bases, and 13 bases lay in between. Germline CDR1 SGHKS, CDR2 YYEKEE (reference sequence). CDR3 amino acids: CASSLGGTAFTDTQYF. DNA of the CDR3: TGTGCCAGCAGCTTGGGGGGGACGGCATTCACAGATACGCAGTATTTT.

The V and J genes are TRBV15 and TRBJ2-1; D is uncertain. The length of the CDR3 is 16 residues. Germline assignment: CDR1 LNHNV and CDR2 YYDKDF (reference sequence). V shed 1 base and J shed 6 bases, with 16 bases lying between them. The CDR3 protein is CATSRGGGYGSNEQFF. The CDR3 DNA reads as TGTGCCACCAGCAGAGGGGGTGGGTACGGATCCAATGAGCAGTTCTTC.

This clone was detected only a few times. The rearrangement links TRBV7-2 to TRBJ1-1, with D tentatively TRBD1 (6 bases). V lost 5 bases, J lost 6 bases, and 10 bases lay in between. CDR1 and CDR2 (germline): SGHTA, FQGNSA. This CDR3 has 12 residues. CDR3 DNA sequence: TGTGCCAGCAGCCAGGGGAAGGCTGAAGCTTTCTTT. The encoded protein is CASSQGKAEAFF.

This clone was counted once. J is TRBJ2-1 and V is TRBV7-8; 11 bases fit TRBD2. The junction had 12 bases not matched to a gene; V was cut back by 0 bases and J by 5 bases. This CDR3 contains 19 residues. Germline CDR1 and CDR2: SGHVS and FQNEAQ. CDR3 region: CASSLAGLLAGGAHNEQFF. DNA of the CDR3: TGTGCCAGCAGCTTAGCGGGACTTTTAGCGGGGGGGGCCCACAATGAGCAGTTCTTC.

The chain couples TRBV5-5 to TRBJ2-7; 11 positions agree with TRBD2. J lost 0 bases, V lost 2 bases, and 7 bases had no gene match. CDR1 is SGHKS and CDR2 is YYEKEE in the germline V gene (reference sequence). The CDR3 contains 17 residues. The CDR3 coding sequence is TGTGCCAGCAGCTTTGGACTAGCGGGTATTAACTCCTACGAGCAGTACTTC. Amino acid sequence: CASSFGLAGINSYEQYF.

The genes are TRBV29-1 and TRBJ2-4, with D perhaps matching TRBD2 (7 bases). The CDR3 length is 13 residues. Germline CDR1 is SQVTM and CDR2 is ANQGSEA. V lost 2 bases to trimming and J lost 8 bases, with 13 bases between them. This CDR3 is CSVERGGGDIQYF. The CDR3 DNA sequence: TGCAGCGTTGAACGCGGGGGCGGGGACATTCAGTACTTC.